These 24 T cell receptor beta chains share one sample of origin, sequenced in a study of T cell changes during pregnancy in multiple sclerosis. Sequenced by immunoSEQ multiplex PCR; TCRdb stores in-frame clones only, minus some. The sample lists roughly 61,000 clones, 85% to 90% seen once, with 0.85% to 0.95% in the top ten. Source: peripheral blood, taken in the first trimester of pregnancy. These receptors all stem from a female donor in good health, enrolled as a control in a pregnancy study.

This chain uses TRBV7-2 with TRBJ2-7, with D perhaps TRBD1 (6 bases). Trimming removed 5 bases from V and 4 bases from J, with 12 bases in between. This CDR3 spans 13 amino acids. Germline assignment: CDR1 SGHTA and CDR2 FQGNSA. Here the CDR3 reads CASSPDRLYEQYF. DNA of the CDR3: TGTGCCAGCAGCCCGGACAGATTGTACGAGCAGTACTTC. The whole variable domain, filled in from reference TRBV7-2 and TRBJ2-7, reads GAGVSQSPSNKVTEKGKDVELRCDPISGHTALYWYRQSLGQGLEFLIYFQGNSAPDKSGLPSDRFSAERTGGSVSTLTIQRTQQEDSAVYLCASSPDRLYEQYFGPGTRLTVT.

V usage is TRBV7-2 and J usage is TRBJ1-3; tentative D call: TRBD1 (6 bases). The germline V gene has CDR1 SGHTA and CDR2 FQGNSA. V lost 8 bases, J lost 4 bases, and 15 bases lay in between. The CDR3 totals 14 residues. CDR3: CASGRGAAGNTIYF. The CDR3 DNA reads TGTGCCAGCGGCCGGGGGGCGGCAGGAAACACCATATATTTT. Looking up the rest from reference TRBV7-2 and TRBJ1-3 gives the full variable domain: GAGVSQSPSNKVTEKGKDVELRCDPISGHTALYWYRQSLGQGLEFLIYFQGNSAPDKSGLPSDRFSAERTGGSVSTLTIQRTQQEDSAVYLCASGRGAAGNTIYFGEGSWLTVV.

This sequence joins TRBV19 and TRBJ2-7, with a tentative D call TRBD1 (6 bases). Trimming left V 5 bases short and J 0 bases short, with 11 bases between. There are 14 residues in the CDR3. Germline V CDR1 and CDR2: LNHDA, SQIVND (reference sequence). The CDR3 sequence: CASSARDTSYEQYF. The CDR3 DNA reads TGTGCCAGTAGTGCCCGGGACACCTCCTACGAGCAGTACTTC. The whole variable domain, filled in from reference TRBV19 and TRBJ2-7, reads DGGITQSPKYLFRKEGQNVTLSCEQNLNHDAMYWYRQDPGQGLRLIYYSQIVNDFQKGDIAEGYSVSREKKESFPLTVTSAQKNPTAFYLCASSARDTSYEQYFGPGTRLTVT.

The rearrangement uses TRBV9 and TRBJ1-1; 9 nucleotides agree with TRBD1. This CDR3 spans 16 amino acids. Germline CDR1 SGDLS, CDR2 YYNGEE. J lost 4 bases, V lost 4 bases, and 11 bases had no gene match. CDR3 DNA: TGTGCCAGCAGCCCCCACCCGACAGGGGGAGGCACTGAAGCTTTCTTT. This translates into CASSPHPTGGGTEAFF. The full variable domain, in which reference TRBV9 and TRBJ1-1 provide the parts outside the CDR3, is DSGVTQTPKHLITATGQRVTLRCSPRSGDLSVYWYQQSLDQGLQFLIQYYNGEERAKGNILERFSAQQFPDLHSELNLSSLELGDSALYFCASSPHPTGGGTEAFFGQGTRLTVV.

This clone was detected only once. This chain links TRBV7-2 with TRBJ2-7, with 9 positions matching TRBD1. This CDR3 spans 14 amino acids. Germline V lookup: CDR1 SGHTA, CDR2 FQGNSA. The junction had 4 bases not matched to a gene; V was cut back by 5 bases and J by 2 bases. The CDR3, as DNA: TGTGCCAGCAGCGAGGGGACAGGGCCCTACGAGCAGTACTTC. It is translated as CASSEGTGPYEQYF.

The J gene is TRBJ1-3, the V gene TRBV4-2, with D possibly matching TRBD1 (5 bases). This CDR3 has 15 amino acids. Trimming took 3 bases from V and 0 from J, leaving 9 bases between them. CDR1 and CDR2 from the germline V gene are LGHNA and YNFKEQ. The DNA for the CDR3 is TGTGCCAGCAGCCAGCCCGACAGCTCTGGAAACACCATATATTTT. This sequence encodes CASSQPDSSGNTIYF.

The chain couples TRBV29-1 to TRBJ2-2; maybe TRBD1 (7 bases). V lost 5 bases, J lost 6 bases, and 16 bases lay in between. Germline V gene data show CDR1 as SQVTM and CDR2 as ANQGSEA. The length of the CDR3 is 14 residues. The CDR3 DNA sequence: TGCAGCGTTTTTGGGACTCAGGGGGCCGGGGAGCTGTTTTTT. Translation gives CSVFGTQGAGELFF.

This chain uses TRBV7-9 with TRBJ1-1; the match to TRBD1 covers 7 bases. Germline assignment: CDR1 SEHNR and CDR2 FQNEAQ (reference sequence). The CDR3 has 14 amino acids. The V and J ends lost 4 bases and 3 bases, in that order; junction bases with no gene match: 5. The CDR3 nucleotides read TGTGCCAGCAGCTCCGGTACAGGGGACACTGAAGCTTTCTTT. This codes for CASSSGTGDTEAFF.

Here the CDR3 DNA reads TGCAGCGGGGGACTAGCTGACTACAATGAGCAGTTCTTC. Translation gives CSGGLADYNEQFF. V gene TRBV29-1 combines with J gene TRBJ2-1; 9 positions agree with TRBD2. Germline-derived CDR1 and CDR2 are SQVTM and ANQGSEA. Unmatched junction bases numbered 4, after V lost 7 bases and J lost 3 bases. The CDR3 covers 13 residues.

The V call is TRBV30, the J call TRBJ2-7; 7 nucleotides agree with TRBD1. The V gene's germline CDR1 is GTSNPN and CDR2 SVGIG (reference sequence). The CDR3 is 13 amino acids. V was clipped by 2 bases and J by 3 bases; unmatched bases: 4. As DNA, the CDR3 is TGTGCCTGGAGTAAAGGGGGCAACTACGAGCAGTACTTC. Translating gives CAWSKGGNYEQYF.

The chain has TRBV5-4 and TRBJ1-4; D is ambiguous. V dropped 0 bases and J dropped 7 bases, with 7 bases sitting between them. This CDR3 comprises 13 residues. Germline values: CDR1 SGHNT, CDR2 YYREEE (reference sequence). The DNA for the CDR3 is TGTGCCAGCAGCTTGGTTGGCAGTGAAAAACTGTTTTTT. This sequence encodes CASSLVGSEKLFF.

This clone was seen just once. J is TRBJ1-1 and V is TRBV18; no definite D call. V was pared by 6 bases and J by 1 base, with 15 bases between. This CDR3 spans 15 amino acids. Germline V gene sequence: CDR1 KGHSH, CDR2 LQKENI. The CDR3 coding sequence is TGTGCCAGCTCCACCACTCGGGAAAGGAACACTGAAGCTTTCTTT. Its protein product is CASSTTRERNTEAFF.

The J gene is TRBJ1-1, the V gene TRBV5-6; TRBD1 is a possible D gene (5 bases). The V gene lost 6 bases and the J gene lost 1 base, with 13 bases spanning the gap. This CDR3 is 14 amino acids long. Per germline, CDR1 SGHDT and CDR2 YYEEEE. The CDR3 reads CASTGGGSNTEAFF. The CDR3, as DNA: TGTGCCAGCACCGGCGGGGGATCGAACACTGAAGCTTTCTTT.

The chain links TRBV9 to TRBJ2-5, with 9 bases fitting TRBD2. The CDR3 covers 14 residues. After removal of 1 base from V and 5 bases from J, the junction contained 3 bases not matched to a gene. From germline, CDR1 is SGDLS and CDR2 YYNGEE. CDR3 sequence reads: CASSVLAGVETQYF. The DNA of the CDR3 is TGTGCCAGCAGCGTATTAGCGGGGGTGGAGACCCAGTACTTC.

The gene calls are TRBV5-4 and TRBJ1-6, with 10 bases fitting TRBD1. The CDR3 runs 16 residues. Germline CDR1 SGHNT, CDR2 YYREEE (reference sequence). After removal of 9 bases from V and 7 bases from J, the junction contained 13 bases not matched to a gene. The CDR3 region has the DNA TGTGCCACGGCTGACAGGGGGCAGACACCCAATTCACCCCTCCACTTT. The encoded protein is CATADRGQTPNSPLHF.

This chain uses TRBV7-2 with TRBJ2-1; 12 positions agree with TRBD2. Germline CDR1 and CDR2: SGHTA and FQGNSA. There are 16 residues in the CDR3. J lost 4 bases, V lost 0 bases, and 1 base had no gene match. The CDR3: CASSLALAGGYNEQFF. In DNA form, the CDR3 reads TGTGCCAGCAGCTTAGCCCTAGCGGGGGGGTACAATGAGCAGTTCTTC.

The gene calls are TRBV7-2 and TRBJ2-7; a weak D match, TRBD1 (6 bases). With 2 bases removed from V and 5 bases from J, the gap between germline ends came to 13 bases. The CDR3 spans 14 residues. Per germline, CDR1 SGHTA and CDR2 FQGNSA. Here the CDR3 DNA reads TGTGCCAGCAGCTTATTGATGGGGGCGGACGAGCAGTACTTC. It encodes CASSLLMGADEQYF.

Here the CDR3 reads CAIRGGESAEAFF. The CDR3 DNA is TGTGCCATCAGAGGGGGGGAGTCCGCTGAAGCTTTCTTT. The chain has TRBV11-3 and TRBJ1-1; D might be TRBD1 (6 bases). This CDR3 is built from 13 residues. Germline CDR1 and CDR2: SGHNT and YENEEA. V was cut by 10 bases and J by 6 bases, with 18 bases left in between.

The chain has TRBV12-5 and TRBJ1-3; the D is unclear. CDR3 size: 14 residues. Germline values: CDR1 LGHNT, CDR2 FRNRAP. The CDR3 spells CATVPEGSGNTIYF. The CDR3 DNA reads TGTGCCACAGTACCGGAAGGCTCTGGAAACACCATATATTTT.

This chain joins TRBV7-9 and TRBJ2-2, with D perhaps matching TRBD2 (5 bases). Looked up from germline, CDR1 is SEHNR and CDR2 is FQNEAQ (reference sequence). V dropped 5 bases and J dropped 1 base, with 8 bases sitting between them. The CDR3 is made up of 14 amino acids. The DNA for the CDR3 is TGTGCCAGCAGCGCCGAGGGGAACACCGGGGAGCTGTTTTTT. It is translated as CASSAEGNTGELFF.

V gene TRBV5-6 combines with J gene TRBJ1-5; D might be TRBD1 (6 bases). V gave up 2 bases and J gave up 5 bases, with 14 bases separating them. Germline V gene sequence: CDR1 SGHDT, CDR2 YYEEEE. The CDR3 is made up of 15 amino acids. This chain's CDR3 is CASSFTGSPHQPQHF. In DNA form, the CDR3 reads TGTGCCAGCAGCTTCACAGGGAGTCCACATCAGCCCCAGCATTTT.

In DNA form, the CDR3 reads TGTGCCAGCAGTCTGGGACAGGTGAGCACTGAAGCTTTCTTT. It yields the protein CASSLGQVSTEAFF. J is TRBJ1-1 and V is TRBV25-1; 8 bases are a match to TRBD1. V lost 5 bases to trimming and J lost 4 bases; unmatched junction nucleotides: 6. Germline V CDR1 and CDR2: MGHDK, SYGVNS. This CDR3 spans 14 amino acids.

The J gene is TRBJ2-3, the V gene TRBV27, with 16 bases that match TRBD2. The CDR3 is 16 amino acids. Germline CDR1 reads MNHEY; CDR2 reads SMNVEV (reference sequence). V dropped 8 bases and J dropped 5; count of bases not matched to a gene: 7. DNA for the CDR3: TGTGCCAGCCAGACAGGGACTAGCGGGGGGGTAGATACGCAGTATTTT. This encodes CASQTGTSGGVDTQYF.

This clone came up a few times. The V gene is TRBV6-5, the J gene TRBJ1-6, with 7 bases identical to TRBD1. V shed 8 bases and J 5 bases; nucleotides not matched to a gene: 9. Germline V gene data show CDR1 as MNHEY and CDR2 as SVGAGI. The CDR3 is 15 residues long. The CDR3 spells CASSREGANNSPLHF. The CDR3 region has the DNA TGTGCCAGCTCGAGAGAGGGGGCAAATAATTCACCCCTCCACTTT.